This T cell receptor beta chain originates from a study of CD8 T cells in ankylosing spondylitis. Findings and limits, study-wide: It was reported that disease-linked clones were significantly enriched in matched ankylosing spondylitis synovial fluid. One TCR beta motif, made up of several highly homologous variants, appeared characteristic of ankylosing spondylitis blood.

As concerns this clonotype: As yet, its antigen is unknown.

TCRdb fed the 5' RACE reads into MiXCR, producing one record per CDR3 protein. The profile shows 700,000 or so distinct CDR3 sequences, 19% of them singletons. The receptor comes from a male donor with ankylosing spondylitis. Source material: blood, either unsorted or a sorted T cell fraction (not recorded which).

Written as DNA, the CDR3 is TGTGCCACGGGAGGGAGGGCAAAGCGCAATCAGCCCCAGCATTTT. This gives the protein CATGGRAKRNQPQHF. The chain recombines TRBV15 with TRBJ1-5; D gene uncertain. This CDR3 is 15 amino acids long. The V gene's germline CDR1 is LNHNV and CDR2 YYDKDF (reference sequence). V was cut by 9 bases and J by 2 bases, with 17 bases left in between.